A selection of T cell receptor beta chains follows, all from one sample in a study of shared clonotypes between healthy human individuals. The data were produced by immunoSEQ multiplex PCR, yet TCRdb's version contains in-frame clones alone and is incomplete. The sample consists of about 2,200,000 clones, about 93% of them appearing once. The sample comprised naive CD8+ T cells from PBMCs. These receptors originate from a man aged 18 to 29 in good health. Some clones in this sample may be carry-over from other donors' samples. The CDR3 runs from the conserved cysteine through the conserved F or W.

J gene: TRBJ2-1; V gene: TRBV7-9; CDR3 protein: CASSSGTTPYNEQFF
J gene: TRBJ1-2; V gene: TRBV7-9; CDR3 protein: CASSGTDRVAGYTF
J gene: TRBJ1-2; V gene: TRBV5-4; CDR3 protein: CASSYAGSTLYGYTF
J gene: TRBJ2-5; V gene: TRBV27; CDR3 protein: CASRPGTSGYQETQYF
J gene: TRBJ2-1; V gene: TRBV5-4; CDR3 protein: CASSLALRTRWDEQFF
J gene: TRBJ2-3; V gene: TRBV28; CDR3 protein: CASSHMTWADTQYF
J gene: TRBJ2-4; V gene: TRBV7-8; CDR3 protein: CASSREQKDIQYF
J gene: TRBJ1-2; V gene: TRBV29-1; CDR3 protein: CSHAEGYGYTF
J gene: TRBJ2-1; V gene: TRBV27; CDR3 protein: CASSLGAGTDPYNEQFF
J gene: TRBJ2-1; V gene: TRBV7-9; CDR3 protein: CASSPRIHEQFF
J gene: TRBJ2-2; V gene: TRBV7-9; CDR3 protein: CASSWSVSGTNTGELFF
J gene: TRBJ2-3; V gene: TRBV2; CDR3 protein: CASSQGRAMRNTDTQYF
J gene: TRBJ2-1; V gene: TRBV7-3; CDR3 protein: CASSLKGAGYAPNEQFF
J gene: TRBJ1-2; V gene: TRBV29-1; CDR3 protein: CSVRGDYGYTF
J gene: TRBJ2-7; V gene: TRBV28; CDR3 protein: CASSLGPSEQYF
J gene: TRBJ1-2; V gene: TRBV7-3; CDR3 protein: CASSPTGGRDYGYTF
J gene: TRBJ1-1; V gene: TRBV7-9; CDR3 protein: CASSLALTGWTEAFF
J gene: TRBJ2-3; V gene: TRBV9; CDR3 protein: CASSVAAASTDTQYF
J gene: TRBJ2-1; V gene: TRBV15; CDR3 protein: CATSPRDSPNEQFF
J gene: TRBJ2-7; V gene: TRBV27; CDR3 protein: CASSLVTKSGRLAYEQYF
J gene: TRBJ2-7; V gene: TRBV11-2; CDR3 protein: CASGGVMADEQYF
J gene: TRBJ2-1; V gene: TRBV10-2; CDR3 protein: CASTRTGYNEQFF
J gene: TRBJ2-3; V gene: TRBV10-1; CDR3 protein: CASTRGRRDTQYF
J gene: TRBJ2-7; V gene: TRBV11-2; CDR3 protein: CASSLDRPYEQYF
J gene: TRBJ2-7; V gene: TRBV27; CDR3 protein: CASSLGPHYEQYF
J gene: TRBJ1-2; V gene: TRBV13; CDR3 protein: CASSTGAGGTYGYTF
J gene: TRBJ1-1; V gene: TRBV15; CDR3 protein: CATSRDRGTEAFF
J gene: TRBJ2-2; V gene: TRBV27; CDR3 protein: CASQWGLGTGELFF
J gene: TRBJ2-7; V gene: TRBV4-1; CDR3 protein: CASSQAASGTYEQYF
J gene: TRBJ1-1; V gene: TRBV5-6; CDR3 protein: CASSYTDRPNTEAFF
J gene: TRBJ1-1; V gene: TRBV4-1; CDR3 protein: CASSQDLRAFF
J gene: TRBJ1-1; V gene: TRBV23-1; CDR3 protein: CASGSRGLNTEAFF
J gene: TRBJ2-1; V gene: TRBV5-4; CDR3 protein: CASSPEVSGGGLSSYNEQFF
J gene: TRBJ2-6; V gene: TRBV6-1; CDR3 protein: CASTLITGANVLTF
J gene: TRBJ2-7; V gene: TRBV10-2; CDR3 protein: CASNSGTGYEQYF
J gene: TRBJ2-7; V gene: TRBV27; CDR3 protein: CASSTPGHSYEQYF
J gene: TRBJ1-2; V gene: TRBV30; CDR3 protein: CAWSVGVYGYTF
J gene: TRBJ2-7; V gene: TRBV10-2; CDR3 protein: CASSDAGQGTYEQYF